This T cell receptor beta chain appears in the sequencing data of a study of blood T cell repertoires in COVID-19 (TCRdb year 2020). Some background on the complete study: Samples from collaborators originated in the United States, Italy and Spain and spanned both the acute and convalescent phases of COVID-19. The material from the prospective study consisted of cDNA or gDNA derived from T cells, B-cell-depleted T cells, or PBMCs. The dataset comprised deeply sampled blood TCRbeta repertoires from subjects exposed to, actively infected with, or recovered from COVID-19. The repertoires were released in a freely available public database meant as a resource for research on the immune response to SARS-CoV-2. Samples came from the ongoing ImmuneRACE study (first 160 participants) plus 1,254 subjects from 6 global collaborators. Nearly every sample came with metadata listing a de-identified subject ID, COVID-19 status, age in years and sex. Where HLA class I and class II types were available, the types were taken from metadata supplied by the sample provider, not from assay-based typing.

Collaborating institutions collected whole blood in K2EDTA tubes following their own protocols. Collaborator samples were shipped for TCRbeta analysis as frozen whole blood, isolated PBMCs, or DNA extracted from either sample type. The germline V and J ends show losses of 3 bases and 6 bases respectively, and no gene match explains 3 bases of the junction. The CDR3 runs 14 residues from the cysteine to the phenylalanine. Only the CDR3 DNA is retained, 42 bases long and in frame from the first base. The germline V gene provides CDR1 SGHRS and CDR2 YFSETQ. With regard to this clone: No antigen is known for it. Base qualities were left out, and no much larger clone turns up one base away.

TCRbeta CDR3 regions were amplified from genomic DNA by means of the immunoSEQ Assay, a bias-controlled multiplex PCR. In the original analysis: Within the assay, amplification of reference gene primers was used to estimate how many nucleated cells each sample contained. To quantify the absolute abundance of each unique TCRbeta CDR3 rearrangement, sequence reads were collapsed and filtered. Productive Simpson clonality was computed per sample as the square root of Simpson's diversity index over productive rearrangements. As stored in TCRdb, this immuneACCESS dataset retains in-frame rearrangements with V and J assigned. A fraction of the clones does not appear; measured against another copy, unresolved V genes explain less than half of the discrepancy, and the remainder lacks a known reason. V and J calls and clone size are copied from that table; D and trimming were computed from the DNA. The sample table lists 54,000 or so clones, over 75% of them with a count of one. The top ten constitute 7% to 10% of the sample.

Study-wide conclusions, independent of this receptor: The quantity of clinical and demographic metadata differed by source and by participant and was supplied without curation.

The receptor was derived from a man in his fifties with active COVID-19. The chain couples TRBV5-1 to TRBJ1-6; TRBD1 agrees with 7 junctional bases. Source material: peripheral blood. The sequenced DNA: TGCGCCAGCAGCTCCAGACAGGGTAATTCACCCCTCCACTTT. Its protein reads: CASSSRQGNSPLHF.